This T cell receptor beta chain was profiled in a study of a mutant IDH1 vaccine in newly diagnosed glioma. About the research overall: Most had both radiotherapy and temozolomide beforehand; others had only one.

Some clones are missing from TCRdb's copy, which holds only in-frame ones; the method was immunoSEQ multiplex PCR. The sample shows under 80,000 clones, about 86% of them seen only once. This CDR3 has 17 amino acids. The germline gives CDR1 MGHRA, CDR2 YSYEKL. The V and J ends lost 3 bases and 0 bases respectively, with 18 bases between them. The time point is: baseline, week 1 (first vaccination visit). Treatment defined: pre-vaccination baseline after standard-of-care therapy. Donors had new WHO grade 3 or 4 IDH1-mutant, ATRX-lost astrocytomas. Note on this clone: Its specificity is not known.

Notes on the study in general: Top-clonotype changes in peripheral T cells seemed unrelated to pseudoprogression. A vaccine-induced immune response developed in about 93% of the patients.

The TCR comes from a man aged 30 to 39 with glioma. Sequencing was performed on PBMCs, taken from a glioma patient treated with radiotherapy, temozolomide or both. The V call is TRBV4-1, the J call TRBJ2-7, with a tentative D call TRBD1 (6 bases). Here the CDR3 DNA reads TGCGCCAGCAGCCAGCCCGTGGGGGCGACAGGCTCCTACGAGCAGTACTTC. Translated: CASSQPVGATGSYEQYF.